This TCR beta chain was captured by sequencing in a study of cytomegalovirus exposure and HLA in healthy donors. In the study overall: A data release that came early held around 85 million unique TCRs from HLA-typed donors.

A note on this clone: Its matching antigen is unknown.

Researchers ran the PCR with 60 Vbeta and 13 Jbeta primers. Repertoires were generated with immunoSEQ multiplex PCR, while TCRdb's copy carries only in-frame clones and drops some. The table includes around 78,000 clones, about two thirds detected once. Study-wide points: The study recorded more than 150 TCR beta chains that were cytomegalovirus-associated. It was assumed in the presence/absence analyses that sequencing depth was roughly uniform across donors. Certain sequence variants were highly shared and formed a cluster, and this cluster was likely a sequencing artifact.

Trimming took 5 bases from V and 2 from J, leaving 16 bases between them. CDR3 length: 15 residues. Germline V CDR1 and CDR2: SGHDN, FVKESK. This receptor was identified in a young man in good health and CMV-seropositive. This sequence joins TRBV14 and TRBJ2-7; D perhaps matches TRBD1 (7 bases). The sequencing input was PBMCs. In nucleotides, the CDR3 is TGTGCCAGCAGCAAGGGGGGACAGATCACCTACGAGCAGTACTTC. As protein: CASSKGGQITYEQYF. The variable domain in full, completed from reference TRBV14 and TRBJ2-7, reads EAGVTQFPSHSVIEKGQTVTLRCDPISGHDNLYWYRRVMGKEIKFLLHFVKESKQDESGMPNNRFLAERTGGTYSTLKVQPAELEDSGVYFCASSKGGQITYEQYFGPGTRLTVT.